This T cell receptor (beta chain) was captured in a study of blood T cell repertoires in COVID-19. Overall study: COVID-19 samples collected from the United States, Italy and Spain covered acute and convalescent phases.

V shed 6 bases and J shed 2 bases, with 13 bases lying between them. The CDR3 loop spans 13 amino acids. Germline values: CDR1 SQVTM, CDR2 ANQGSEA. While infection was still active, Seattle patients were enrolled and then followed longitudinally. Profiled with immunoSEQ multiplex PCR; TCRdb holds only in-frame clones, not every one. The sample consists of 150,000 to 200,000 clones, 82% of them appearing once. V usage is TRBV29-1 and J usage is TRBJ2-5; D is perhaps TRBD1 (5 bases). The sequencing sample was made of peripheral blood. The sequence derives from an older woman with COVID-19, enrolled during active disease. In DNA form, the CDR3 reads TGCAGCGTAAAGCACAGGATTCAAGAGACCCAGTACTTC. Encoded protein: CSVKHRIQETQYF. Variable domain in full (rest from reference TRBV29-1 and TRBJ2-5): SAVISQKPSRDICQRGTSLTIQCQVDSQVTMMFWYRQQPGQSLTLIATANQGSEATYESGFVIDKFPISRPNLTFSTLTVSNMSPEDSSIYLCSVKHRIQETQYFGPGTRLLVL.